These T cell receptor beta chains were read from a single sample in a study of T cell responses to AZD1222 COVID-19 vaccine. Method: immunoSEQ multiplex PCR; TCRdb's copy keeps in-frame clones and lacks some. The sample lists 150,000 to 200,000 clones; around nine tenths were seen once. The sample was peripheral blood, taken on day 0 of AZD1222 vaccination. The receptor set was obtained from an adult in good health. CDR3s include the opening cysteine and the closing phenylalanine or tryptophan. A D gene is named only where the DNA matches it firmly. Size is omitted from some rows. Given values are once, few, many or a class for expanded clones.

j_gene | d_gene | v_gene | abundance | CDR3nt | CDR3aa
TRBJ1-1 | TRBD1 | TRBV5-5 | - | TGTGCCAGCAGCTTGGCTTACAGGGGATTCACTGAAGCTTTCTTT | CASSLAYRGFTEAFF
TRBJ2-7 | TRBD1 | TRBV19 | - | TGTGCCAGTAGTAGGGACAGGGGCTCTAGTGAGCAGTACTTC | CASSRDRGSSEQYF
TRBJ1-4 | - | TRBV2 | - | TGTGCCAGCAGTGGTCGACAGGTTCCGGGGGAAGAAAAACTGTTTTTT | CASSGRQVPGEEKLFF
TRBJ1-1 | - | TRBV6-5 | - | TGTGCCAGCAGTTACGCCGGCGGGCAAGCTGAAGCTTTCTTT | CASSYAGGQAEAFF
TRBJ2-7 | TRBD1 | TRBV6-5 | - | TGTACCAGCAGTCCTCAGGGGGCAAGCTCCTACGAGCAGTGCTTC | CTSSPQGASSYEQCF
TRBJ2-7 | - | TRBV6-2/TRBV6-3 | - | TGTGCCAGCAGCAACTACGAGCAGTACTTC | CASSNYEQYF
TRBJ2-2 | - | TRBV24-1 | once | TGTGCCACCAGTGACATTAATGGGCGGGAGCTGTTTTTT | CATSDINGRELFF
TRBJ2-7 | - | TRBV12-3/TRBV12-4 | once | TGTGCCAGCAGTTTGGGTCCTAGAACCGAGCAGTACTTC | CASSLGPRTEQYF
TRBJ1-5 | - | TRBV27 | - | TGTGCCAGCAGTTGGTCGGCAAATCAGCCCCAGCATTTT | CASSWSANQPQHF
TRBJ1-2 | - | TRBV25-1 | - | TGTGCCAGCAGTCGGAGGGGGTATGGCTACACCTTC | CASSRRGYGYTF
TRBJ1-2 | - | TRBV27 | - | TGTGCCAGCAGGGCCCGAGGGGACCCGAACTATGGCTACACCTTC | CASRARGDPNYGYTF
TRBJ1-4 | - | TRBV5-6 | - | TGTGCCAGCAGCTGGGGGCCTGGGGTCGCAACTAATGAAAAACTGTTTTTT | CASSWGPGVATNEKLFF
TRBJ1-1 | TRBD1 | TRBV4-1 | - | TGCGCCAGCAGCCAAGAAGGAGGGGGCGGAGTGGACACTGAAGCTTTCTTT | CASSQEGGGGVDTEAFF
TRBJ1-5 | - | TRBV21-1 | - | TGTGCCAGCACCCGTCAAGGGATTGGCCAGCCCCAGCATTTT | CASTRQGIGQPQHF
TRBJ1-6 | TRBD1 | TRBV6-1 | - | TGTGCCAGCAGTGAGCTGACAGGGTCAGATAATTCACCCCTCCACTTT | CASSELTGSDNSPLHF
TRBJ2-1 | TRBD2 | TRBV6-5 | - | TGTGCCAGCAGGGGGCCGGGACTAGCATACCATGAGCAGTTCTTC | CASRGPGLAYHEQFF
TRBJ1-4 | TRBD1 | TRBV28 | - | TGTGCCAGCAGTTTAACCGGGACAGGGGGCTTAAGGGAAAAACTGTTTTTT | CASSLTGTGGLREKLFF
TRBJ1-1 | - | TRBV6-6 | once | TGTGCCAGCAGTTATGGGGGGTTATTCGCTGAAGCTTTCTTT | CASSYGGLFAEAFF
TRBJ2-3 | - | TRBV24-1 | - | TGTGCCACCAGTGATTTAGACTCCTTCACAGATACGCAGTATTTT | CATSDLDSFTDTQYF
TRBJ1-2 | - | TRBV12-5 | - | TGTGTCGGGGGGGATGGCTACACCTTC | CVGGDGYTF
TRBJ2-1 | TRBD2 | TRBV28 | once | TGTGCCAGCAGTCTGGCTAGCGGGCCACTTGAGCAGTTCTTC | CASSLASGPLEQFF
TRBJ1-2 | - | TRBV30 | - | TGTGCCTGGAGTGTCGGCGATAACTATGGCTACACCTTC | CAWSVGDNYGYTF
TRBJ2-1 | TRBD2 | TRBV10-3 | - | TGTGCCATTTCCGGGACTAGCGGGAGTTTGAATGAGCAGTTCTTC | CAISGTSGSLNEQFF
TRBJ1-5 | - | TRBV3-1/TRBV3-2 | - | TGTGCCAGCAGCGATACAGGAAATCAGCCCCAGCATTTT | CASSDTGNQPQHF
TRBJ2-4 | - | TRBV28 | - | TGTGCCAGCGGGTCACGGGAGACTAGGATAGCCAAAAACATTCAGTACTTC | CASGSRETRIAKNIQYF
TRBJ1-2 | - | TRBV2 | - | TGTGCCAGCGGTCTGAAGGCAGGGGACGGTGGCTACACCTTC | CASGLKAGDGGYTF
TRBJ1-2 | - | TRBV6-5 | - | TGTGCCAGCAGTTACGAAGGGGGCTACACCTTC | CASSYEGGYTF
TRBJ1-2 | - | TRBV30 | - | TGTGCCTGGATGGGGGGAAGGAGCCCTAACTATGGCTACACCTTC | CAWMGGRSPNYGYTF
TRBJ2-7 | TRBD2 | TRBV3-1/TRBV3-2 | - | TGTGCCAGCAGCCACGGACTAGCGGGAGGTCAAGAGCAGTACTTC | CASSHGLAGGQEQYF
TRBJ2-3 | TRBD2 | TRBV5-4 | once | TGTGCCAGCAGCTCGTCCTGGGAAATAGCGGGAGGGGATACGCAGTATTTT | CASSSSWEIAGGDTQYF
TRBJ1-1 | - | TRBV30 | - | TGTGCCTCCGGGGGCGAGGGGACTGAAGCTTTCTTT | CASGGEGTEAFF
TRBJ2-7 | - | TRBV11-2 | - | TGTGCCAGCAGCCCGTTCCCCTCCGAGCAGTACTTC | CASSPFPSEQYF
TRBJ2-7 | - | TRBV5-1 | - | TGCGCCAGCAGCTTGGTAGGAGGAATTTCATTGGAAGAGCAGTACTTC | CASSLVGGISLEEQYF
TRBJ1-5 | TRBD1 | TRBV7-8 | - | TGTGCCAGCAGCCCCGGGACAGGGTTTAATCAGCCCCAGCATTTT | CASSPGTGFNQPQHF
TRBJ1-1 | - | TRBV5-4 | - | TGTGCCAGCATGGGACCGGGCAGACGGAACACTGAAGCTTTCTTT | CASMGPGRRNTEAFF
TRBJ2-3 | - | TRBV1 | - | TGCACCAGCAGCCAAGTGTTAGCGGGAGTGGGTGCAGATACGCAGTATTTT | CTSSQVLAGVGADTQYF
TRBJ2-7 | TRBD1 | TRBV5-6 | - | TGTGCCAGCAGCTCGGGACAGGGGGACTACGAGCAGTACTTC | CASSSGQGDYEQYF
TRBJ2-7 | - | TRBV5-5 | - | TGTGCCAGCAGCTTGATAGCGACACCCTACGAGCAGTACTTC | CASSLIATPYEQYF
TRBJ2-7 | - | TRBV27 | - | TGTGCCAGCAGTTCGCTCCACGAGCAGTACTTC | CASSSLHEQYF
TRBJ1-2 | - | TRBV2 | - | TGTGCCAGCAGTGAATCGGCTAACTATGGCTACACCTTC | CASSESANYGYTF
TRBJ2-7 | - | TRBV6-5 | - | TGTGCCAGCAGTTACTCTCCGGGACGGAATACTGAGTACTTC | CASSYSPGRNTEYF
TRBJ1-1 | - | TRBV27 | - | TGTGCCAGCAGTTTATCGAGGCTTAGGGCCGGGGACACTGAAGCTTTCTTT | CASSLSRLRAGDTEAFF
TRBJ1-2 | - | TRBV11-2 | - | TGTGCCAGCAGCTTGGGACTGAACTATGGCTACACCTTC | CASSLGLNYGYTF
TRBJ1-2 | - | TRBV7-8 | - | TGTGCCAGCAGCTCCCGAGACAGATATGGCTACACCTTC | CASSSRDRYGYTF
TRBJ1-3 | - | TRBV5-1 | few | TGCGCCAGCAGCTTGGGGATGCCAACTGGAAACACCATATATTTT | CASSLGMPTGNTIYF
TRBJ2-7 | TRBD1 | TRBV19 | - | TGTGCCAGTAGTCCGTGGGACAGTTCCTACGAGCAGTACTTC | CASSPWDSSYEQYF
TRBJ1-2 | - | TRBV7-9 | - | TGTGCCAGCAGCCCCGTTGACAATGGCTACACCTTC | CASSPVDNGYTF
TRBJ1-3 | - | TRBV14 | - | TGTGCCAGCAGCCATGGGTTTACGTTAAACGTGGGAAACACCATATATTTT | CASSHGFTLNVGNTIYF
TRBJ1-6 | - | TRBV6-6 | - | TGTGCCAGCAGTTCCTCGTCAGGGGTCCATGGGGCCCTCCACTTT | CASSSSSGVHGALHF
TRBJ2-1 | TRBD2 | TRBV27 | - | TGTGCCAGCACAACCCTCCGAGGGACTAGCCGAACCCCCTCAAGCTCCTACAATGAGCAGTTCTTC | CASTTLRGTSRTPSSSYNEQFF
TRBJ2-5 | - | TRBV2 | - | TGTGCCAGCAGTGGTTACAGGGTACAAGAGACCCAGTACTTC | CASSGYRVQETQYF
TRBJ1-1 | - | TRBV19 | - | TGTGCCAGTTTAGTAGGCACTGAAGCTTTCTTT | CASLVGTEAFF
TRBJ2-1 | TRBD1 | TRBV5-1 | - | TGCGCCAGCAGCGTCTGGGACAGGGGGCGTAGAAATGAGCAGTTCTTC | CASSVWDRGRRNEQFF
TRBJ1-5 | - | TRBV21-1 | - | TGTGCCAGCAGCACCCGACAGTCGTGGAGCAATCAGCCCCAGCATTTT | CASSTRQSWSNQPQHF